This T cell receptor beta chain is from a study of blood T cell repertoires in COVID-19. This clone occurred a few times. Original processing notes: Estimates of nucleated cell counts were drawn from the amplification of reference gene primers. Sequencing used immunoSEQ multiplex PCR; TCRdb keeps in-frame clones, though not all of them. V and J calls and clone size come straight from that table; D and trimming were deduced from the DNA. The data contain 120,000 to 150,000 clones, 84% of them seen just once; the ten biggest clones take up 3.5% to 5%. CDR1 is LGHDT, CDR2 YNNKEL, per germline (reference sequence). Trimming took 1 base from V and 5 from J; bases not matched to a gene: 5. The CDR3 is 14 residues long.

The sequencing sample was made of PBMCs or T cells enriched from blood (not recorded which). The receptor was isolated from a man aged 50 or older in a cohort exposed to, infected with or recovered from COVID-19 (not recorded which). The chain links TRBV3-1 (or the pseudogene TRBV3-2) to TRBJ2-7, with 7 bases aligning to TRBD1. CDR3 sequence (DNA): TGTGCCAGCAGCCAAGGGGGGACAGTAAACGAGCAGTACTTC. Translation: CASSQGGTVNEQYF.